Given below is one T cell receptor (beta chain) in context. In Cohort 3, a recovered donor had either two negative PCRs, clearance, or symptom resolution. Libraries were prepared by immunoSEQ multiplex PCR; TCRdb keeps only in-frame clonotypes and omits some of them. In the table there are 200,000 or so clones, roughly 80% of which are singletons. The sample comes from a study of blood T cell repertoires in COVID-19. The CDR3 loop spans 15 amino acids. Germline values: CDR1 SGHRS, CDR2 YFSETQ. V was shortened by 4 bases and J by 5 bases, with 18 bases between the two germline ends. Sequenced input: PBMCs or T cells enriched from blood (not recorded which). The V and J genes are TRBV5-1 and TRBJ1-1; weak D call: TRBD1 (6 bases). The source of this sequence is a man aged 40-55 years who had recovered from COVID-19. In DNA, the CDR3 is TGCGCCAGCAGCCTGAGTGGCGGGCAGGGGACTGAAGCTTTCTTT. Protein: CASSLSGGQGTEAFF.